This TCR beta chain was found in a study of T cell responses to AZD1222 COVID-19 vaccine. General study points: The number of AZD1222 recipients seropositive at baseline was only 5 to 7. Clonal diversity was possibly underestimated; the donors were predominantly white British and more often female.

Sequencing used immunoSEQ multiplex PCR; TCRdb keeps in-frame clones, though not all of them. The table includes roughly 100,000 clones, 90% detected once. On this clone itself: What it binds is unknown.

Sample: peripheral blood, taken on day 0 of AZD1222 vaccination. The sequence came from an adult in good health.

The CDR3 sequence is CASSQDTGTSGSNEQYF. Written as DNA, the CDR3 is TGTGCCAGCAGCCAAGATACTGGGACTAGCGGGAGTAACGAGCAGTACTTC. The rearrangement links TRBV4-2 to TRBJ2-7, with 14 bases matching TRBD2. This CDR3 has 17 residues. V was clipped by 0 bases and J by 5 bases; unmatched bases: 6. The germline gives CDR1 LGHNA, CDR2 YNFKEQ.